This paragraph reports one T cell receptor (beta chain). With 5 bases clipped from V and 3 bases from J, the junction kept 4 bases outside the gene matches. The CDR3 has 14 amino acids. Germline lookup yields CDR1 KGHSH and CDR2 LQKENI. The data belong to a study of blood T cell repertoires in COVID-19. At the level of the study: COVID-19 samples collected from the United States, Italy and Spain covered acute and convalescent phases. Sample material is recorded as cDNA or gDNA derived from T cells, B-cell-depleted T cells, or PBMCs.

Authors' processing steps: Amplifying reference gene primers gave estimates of nucleated cell counts. Clones were sequenced by immunoSEQ multiplex PCR, and TCRdb holds only the in-frame ones, with some missing. Clone size and the V and J calls come from that table; the DNA yielded D and trimming. The table shows over 110,000 clones, with roughly 84% occurring only once. The V gene is TRBV18, the J gene TRBJ1-2; TRBD1 aligns across 9 bases. Sequenced sample: peripheral blood. This TCR was recovered from a man aged 55 to 70 with active or convalescent COVID-19. CDR3 sequence: CASSGQGLDYGYTF. The CDR3 region has the DNA TGTGCCAGCTCAGGACAGGGGCTGGACTATGGCTACACCTTC. Full variable domain (missing parts from reference TRBV18 and TRBJ1-2): NAGVMQNPRHLVRRRGQEARLRCSPMKGHSHVYWYRQLPEEGLKFMVYLQKENIIDESGMPKERFSAEFPKEGPSILRIQQVVRGDSAAYFCASSGQGLDYGYTFGSGTRLTVV.